The source of this T cell receptor beta chain is a study of blood T cell repertoires in COVID-19. Study at large: Italy, Spain and the United States were the sources of the convalescent and acute COVID-19 samples. PBMCs, B-cell-depleted T cells, or T cells provided the cDNA or gDNA that made up the material.

This table comes from immunoSEQ multiplex PCR, and its TCRdb copy is limited to in-frame clones, with some not included. The repertoire holds just over 250,000 clones, with 80% to 95% as singletons. Seattle patients were enrolled while actively infected and followed longitudinally. This CDR3 has 15 residues. Germline CDR1 reads MDHEN; CDR2 reads SYDVKM. With 7 bases clipped from V and 6 bases from J, the junction kept 10 bases outside the gene matches. This chain joins TRBV28 and TRBJ1-5; TRBD1 agrees at 9 bases. Sequenced material: peripheral blood. The source is a person aged 18-30 years with COVID-19, enrolled during active disease. CDR3 region: CASKRGQGRGQPQHF. CDR3 nucleotides: TGTGCCAGCAAACGGGGACAGGGAAGGGGTCAGCCCCAGCATTTT.